These T cell receptor beta chains were read from a single sample in a study of T cell responses to AZD1222 COVID-19 vaccine. TCRdb keeps only in-frame clones here, not all; method: immunoSEQ multiplex PCR. The sample yields some 130,000 clones, 80% to 90% seen once. Sample: peripheral blood, taken on day 0 of AZD1222 vaccination. The receptors stem from an adult in good health. Both conserved end residues are part of each CDR3.

j_gene	v_gene	CDR3aa
TRBJ1-1	TRBV29-1	CSVFVVGGINTEAFF
TRBJ2-1	TRBV12-2	CASRSQGGNEQFF
TRBJ1-5	TRBV3-1/TRBV3-2	CASSQEGGVNQPQHF
TRBJ1-4	TRBV3-1/TRBV3-2	CASSQAGGAWEKLFF
TRBJ2-3	TRBV5-6	CASSLLTSWGTDTQYF
TRBJ1-1	TRBV6-5	CASTLVGVKGFEAFF
TRBJ2-7	TRBV6-5	CASSRPPRSEQYF
TRBJ2-1	TRBV11-2	CASSRTQIDEQFF
TRBJ1-5	TRBV11-2	CASSLGVEQPQHF
TRBJ1-2	TRBV2	CASRRDTPYGYTF
TRBJ2-1	TRBV6-4	CASSESVYNEQFF
TRBJ2-3	TRBV4-1	CASSQDLGLAGNPDTQYF
TRBJ2-2	TRBV6-2/TRBV6-3	CASSYSSGRPLNTGELFF
TRBJ2-3	TRBV7-8	CASSLVGGTDTQYF
TRBJ1-3	TRBV30	CAWSYGSEPGNTIYF
TRBJ1-1	TRBV18	CASSQTQGLEAFF
TRBJ1-2	TRBV5-5	CASSVYRGGLGGYTF
TRBJ1-2	TRBV19	CASSTGVQGSYGYTF
TRBJ1-1	TRBV28	CASSLFAGRAFF
TRBJ1-4	TRBV20-1	CSAEINEKLFF
TRBJ2-1	TRBV10-1	CASALGGAGQDEQFF
TRBJ1-2	TRBV5-6	CASSLGVSHYTF
TRBJ1-1	TRBV6-5	CASGTPNTEAFF